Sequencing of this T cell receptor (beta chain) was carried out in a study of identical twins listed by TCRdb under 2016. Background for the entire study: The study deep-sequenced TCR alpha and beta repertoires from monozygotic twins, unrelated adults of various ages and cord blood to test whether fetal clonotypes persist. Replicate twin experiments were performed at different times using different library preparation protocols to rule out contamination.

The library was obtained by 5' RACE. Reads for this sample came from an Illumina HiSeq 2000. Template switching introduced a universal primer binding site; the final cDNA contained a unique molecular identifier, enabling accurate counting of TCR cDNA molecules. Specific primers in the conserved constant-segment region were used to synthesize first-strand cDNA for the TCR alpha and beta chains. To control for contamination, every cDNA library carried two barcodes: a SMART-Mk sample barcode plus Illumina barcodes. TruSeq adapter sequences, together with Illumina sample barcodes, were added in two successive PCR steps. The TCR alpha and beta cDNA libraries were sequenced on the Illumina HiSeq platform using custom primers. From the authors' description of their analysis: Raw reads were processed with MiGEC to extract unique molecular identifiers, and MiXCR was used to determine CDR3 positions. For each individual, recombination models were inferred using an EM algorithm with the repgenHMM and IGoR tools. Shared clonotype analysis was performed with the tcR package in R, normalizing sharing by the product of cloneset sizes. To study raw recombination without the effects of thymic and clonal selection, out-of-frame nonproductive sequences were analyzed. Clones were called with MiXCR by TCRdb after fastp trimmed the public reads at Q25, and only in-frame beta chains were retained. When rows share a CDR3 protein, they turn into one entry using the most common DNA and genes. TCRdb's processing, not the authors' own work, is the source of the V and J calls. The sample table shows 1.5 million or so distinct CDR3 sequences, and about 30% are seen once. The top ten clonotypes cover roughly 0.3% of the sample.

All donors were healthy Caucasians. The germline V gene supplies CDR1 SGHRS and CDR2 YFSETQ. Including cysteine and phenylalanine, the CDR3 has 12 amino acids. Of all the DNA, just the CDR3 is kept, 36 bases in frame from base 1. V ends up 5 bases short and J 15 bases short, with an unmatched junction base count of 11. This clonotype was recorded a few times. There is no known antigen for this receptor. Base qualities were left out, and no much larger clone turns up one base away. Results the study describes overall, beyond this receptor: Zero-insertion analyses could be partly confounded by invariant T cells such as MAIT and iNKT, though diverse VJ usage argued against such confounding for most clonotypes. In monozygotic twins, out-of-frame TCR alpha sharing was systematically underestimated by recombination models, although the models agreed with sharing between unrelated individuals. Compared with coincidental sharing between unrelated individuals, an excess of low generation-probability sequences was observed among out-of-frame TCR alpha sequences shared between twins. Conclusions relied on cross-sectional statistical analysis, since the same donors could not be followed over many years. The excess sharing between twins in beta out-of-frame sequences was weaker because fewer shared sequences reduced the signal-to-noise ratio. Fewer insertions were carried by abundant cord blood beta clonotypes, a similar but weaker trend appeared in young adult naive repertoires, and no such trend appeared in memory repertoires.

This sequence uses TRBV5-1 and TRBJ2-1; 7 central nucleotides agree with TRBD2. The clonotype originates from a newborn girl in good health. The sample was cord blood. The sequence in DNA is TGCGCCAGCAGTTTAGCGGGTTCCCACCCGTTCTTC. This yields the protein CASSLAGSHPFF.